Below, 7 T cell receptor beta chains from the same sample are listed, as sequenced in a study of cytomegalovirus exposure and HLA in healthy donors. The PCR had 60 Vbeta and 13 Jbeta primers. Measured with immunoSEQ multiplex PCR; TCRdb has only the in-frame clones, and not every one. The sample holds approximately 100,000 clones; roughly 80% are singletons and the top ten take around 1.5%. The sequenced sample consisted of PBMCs. The receptors derive from a woman aged 40-49 years in good health and CMV-seronegative.

This sequence joins TRBV28 and TRBJ1-1, with 11 bases lining up with TRBD1. Germline CDR1 MDHEN, CDR2 SYDVKM. Unmatched junction bases numbered 18, after V lost 6 bases and J lost 0 bases. This CDR3 is 20 amino acids long. CDR3 protein: CASSPFRPGTGGPMNTEAFF. The CDR3 DNA reads TGTGCCAGCAGCCCATTCCGTCCCGGGACAGGGGGGCCCATGAACACTGAAGCTTTCTTT. Using reference TRBV28 and TRBJ1-1 for the parts outside the CDR3, the full variable domain is DVKVTQSSRYLVKRTGEKVFLECVQDMDHENMFWYRQDPGLGLRLIYFSYDVKMKEKGDIPEGYSVSREKKERFSLILESASTNQTSMYLCASSPFRPGTGGPMNTEAFFGQGTRLTVV.

This chain connects TRBV7-2 to TRBJ2-1, with a weak D call TRBD2 (6 bases). Germline CDR1 SGHTA, CDR2 FQGNSA. CDR3 length: 14 residues. V lost 2 bases to trimming and J lost 1 base, with 6 bases between them. The CDR3 spells CASSLSGSYNEQFF. The CDR3 DNA is TGTGCCAGCAGCTTAAGCGGGTCCTACAATGAGCAGTTCTTC.

The V and J genes are TRBV4-3 and TRBJ2-1; D remains unclear. V was shortened by 0 bases and J by 9 bases, with 15 bases between the two germline ends. Germline-derived CDR1 and CDR2 are LGHNA and YSLEER. CDR3 length: 15 amino acids. The DNA of the CDR3 is TGCGCCAGCAGCCAAGACCTCCTGGCCCCGGGTGAGCAGTTCTTC. Amino acid sequence: CASSQDLLAPGEQFF.

This clone was counted once. This rearrangement joins TRBV19 to TRBJ2-5; 7 bases are a match to TRBD1. V was clipped by 3 bases and J by 0 bases; unmatched bases: 1. Germline V gene lookup returns CDR1 LNHDA and CDR2 SQIVND (reference sequence). The CDR3 sequence is 14 residues long. The DNA of the CDR3 is TGTGCCAGTAGTATCACAGGGGACCAAGAGACCCAGTACTTC. Amino acid sequence: CASSITGDQETQYF.

The count of this clone is one. The chain links TRBV19 to TRBJ1-2; tentative D call: TRBD1 (6 bases). V gave up 7 bases and J gave up 8 bases, with 14 bases separating them. Per the germline V gene, CDR1 is LNHDA and CDR2 is SQIVND (reference sequence). CDR3 length: 12 amino acids. The CDR3 coding sequence is TGTGCCAGTACTCCGGACAGCTGGGGCTACACCTTC. It is translated as CASTPDSWGYTF. The whole variable domain, remainder taken from reference TRBV19 and TRBJ1-2, is DGGITQSPKYLFRKEGQNVTLSCEQNLNHDAMYWYRQDPGQGLRLIYYSQIVNDFQKGDIAEGYSVSREKKESFPLTVTSAQKNPTAFYLCASTPDSWGYTFGSGTRLTVV.

In this sample, this clone turned up once. This rearrangement joins TRBV7-9 to TRBJ2-6; D may be TRBD1 (5 bases). In germline, CDR1 is SEHNR, CDR2 FQNEAQ (reference sequence). V was pared by 2 bases and J by 1 base, with 6 bases between. The CDR3 runs to 15 residues. CDR3 nucleotides: TGTGCCAGCAGCTTAAGACAGTCTGGGGCCAACGTCCTGACTTTC. This sequence encodes CASSLRQSGANVLTF.

The sample holds a few counts of this clone. The rearrangement uses TRBV29-1 and TRBJ2-1; 8 bases align to TRBD2. Germline trimming cut 6 bases from V and 4 bases from J; bases unmatched to any gene: 11. Germline V lookup: CDR1 SQVTM, CDR2 ANQGSEA. The CDR3 covers 15 residues. CDR3 bases: TGCAGCGTCGTCCCCTTGCGGGAGGTGTACAATGAGCAGTTCTTC. As protein: CSVVPLREVYNEQFF.